This TCR beta chain was obtained from a study of OX40 agonist ivuxolimab in advanced cancers. Study-wide points: It was not determined which antigens were specifically recognized by the peripheral T cells that had undergone clonal expansion.

Sampling times: baseline, cycle 4 day 1, cycle 7 day 1. Trimming took 5 bases from V and 1 from J, leaving 23 bases between them. The CDR3 has 19 amino acids. Germline values: CDR1 MNHEY, CDR2 SMNVEV (reference sequence). The count of this clone is one. Its antigen is currently unknown. The protocol was immunoSEQ multiplex PCR, while the TCRdb copy is restricted to in-frame clones and leaves out a portion. Of 90,000 or so clones listed, roughly 89% are singletons. The rearrangement joins TRBV27 to TRBJ2-2; no firm D call. Material: CD4+ or CD8+ T cells sorted from blood, obtained in a trial of the OX40 agonist ivuxolimab. The clonotype originates from an adult with an advanced solid tumor such as melanoma, head and neck, liver or kidney cancer. The CDR3 bases are TGTGCCAGCAGTCTATTGGTTCTGTTGGGGAAGGTGAACACCGGGGAGCTGTTTTTT. Translated: CASSLLVLLGKVNTGELFF.